The next 19 T cell receptor beta chains were all read from a single sample in a study of CD8+ T cells in alopecia areata. Reverse transcription of extracted RNA yielded cDNA, which provided the sequencing template. Profiling relied on immunoSEQ multiplex PCR, and the TCRdb table lists in-frame clones only, not all of them. The sample has roughly 190,000 clones, approximately 67% seen once. Treatment noted: oral pan-JAK inhibitor, 5-10 mg twice daily. The sample in question was CD4+ T cells sorted from blood, obtained around week 47, from a patient treated with tofacitinib. These receptors were obtained from a human donor with alopecia areata.

This clone occurred once. V and J are TRBV6-5 and TRBJ2-1, with TRBD2 identical over 15 bases. With 6 bases clipped from V and 14 bases from J, the junction kept 11 bases outside the gene matches. Germline loops: CDR1 MNHEY, CDR2 SVGAGI. CDR3 length: 15 amino acids. The CDR3 bases are TGTGCCAGCAGCCAACCCGGACTAGCGGGGGGGATAAAGTTCTTC. Its protein is CASSQPGLAGGIKFF.

In its sample, this clone was seen a few times. This CDR3 is also generated by other DNA sequences in the sample. J is TRBJ2-3 and V is TRBV29-1; D remains unclear. CDR1 is SQVTM and CDR2 is ANQGSEA in the germline V gene. The V end lost 7 bases, the J end lost 4 bases, and 9 bases lay between the germline ends. The CDR3 covers 11 residues. For the CDR3, the DNA is TGCAGCGAGAGCGTCGCAGATACGCAGTATTTT. It is translated as CSESVADTQYF.

The chain recombines TRBV30 with TRBJ2-6; no firm D call. This CDR3 has 14 residues. V was trimmed by 5 bases and J by 0 bases, leaving 8 bases between them. Germline V CDR1 and CDR2: GTSNPN, SVGIG (reference sequence). CDR3 nucleotide sequence: TGTGCCTGGGGTGCGGTCTCTGGGGCCAACGTCCTGACTTTC. This codes for CAWGAVSGANVLTF.

Note on this clone: This same CDR3 is encoded by further DNA sequences in the sample. The rearrangement joins TRBV2 to TRBJ2-7; no firm D call. Germline CDR1 reads SNHLY; CDR2 reads FYNNEI. V shed 4 bases and J shed 0 bases, with 4 bases lying between them. The CDR3 runs to 12 residues. The DNA for the CDR3 is TGTGCCAGCAGTGGGGACTCCTACGAGCAGTACTTC. Translation gives CASSGDSYEQYF.

This clone was seen a few times. The chain combines TRBV19 with TRBJ2-1; D possibly corresponds to TRBD1 (6 bases). Between the trimmed V and J ends, which lost 6 bases and 4 bases, there was a span of 10 bases. Germline V CDR1 and CDR2: LNHDA, SQIVND (reference sequence). CDR3 length: 13 residues. The DNA of the CDR3 is TGTGCCAGTAGGACAGGTAGATACAATGAGCAGTTCTTC. Residues: CASRTGRYNEQFF.

The chain is built from TRBV2 and TRBJ2-3; the D is unclear. Germline V gives CDR1 SNHLY, CDR2 FYNNEI. V was pared by 3 bases and J by 1 base, with 5 bases between. This CDR3 has 13 residues. The CDR3 DNA reads as TGTGCCAGCAGTGAGATAGGCACAGATACGCAGTATTTT. Translation gives CASSEIGTDTQYF.

The rearrangement uses TRBV6-1 and TRBJ1-6, with D tentatively TRBD1 (5 bases). V lost 2 bases and J lost 7, with 12 bases in between. This CDR3 contains 15 residues. Germline CDR1 is MNHNS and CDR2 is SASEGT. The CDR3 is CASSEYLGGNSPLHF. The DNA for the CDR3 is TGTGCCAGCAGTGAATATCTTGGGGGGAATTCACCCCTCCACTTT.

This clone was observed a handful of times. The chain is built from TRBV5-6 and TRBJ2-3; D gene uncertain. V was shortened by 0 bases and J by 0 bases, with 5 bases between the two germline ends. CDR3 length equals 14 residues. The germline V gene encodes CDR1 SGHDT and CDR2 YYEEEE. The CDR3 DNA reads TGTGCCAGCAGCTTGGGGGTGAGCACAGATACGCAGTATTTT. This encodes CASSLGVSTDTQYF.

As DNA, the CDR3 is TGTGCCAGCAGTGACGGGGACGTCCACTCCTACGAGCAGTACTTC. This gives the protein CASSDGDVHSYEQYF. The chain has TRBV2 and TRBJ2-7, with D possibly being TRBD1 or TRBD2 (5 bases each). The CDR3 consists of 15 residues. CDR1 is SNHLY and CDR2 is FYNNEI in the germline V gene. V dropped 3 bases and J dropped 0 bases, with 12 bases sitting between them.

This clone turned up a few times. The chain combines TRBV25-1 with TRBJ1-1; possibly TRBD1 for D (5 bases). V was clipped by 10 bases and J by 11 bases, with 17 bases between them. CDR1 is MGHDK, CDR2 SYGVNS, per germline. This CDR3 has 11 residues. The DNA of the CDR3 is TGTGCCACAGCTTGGGCAGGGCGGGCTTTCTTT. Translated, it gives CATAWAGRAFF. The full variable domain, completed using reference TRBV25-1 and TRBJ1-1, is EADIYQTPRYLVIGTGKKITLECSQTMGHDKMYWYQQDPGMELHLIHYSYGVNSTEKGDLSSESTVSRIRTEHFPLTLESARPSHTSQYLCATAWAGRAFFGQGTRLTVV.

This clone was recorded a few times. This chain links TRBV28 with TRBJ2-4; perhaps D is TRBD1 or TRBD2 (5 bases each). Trimming left V 6 bases short and J 5 bases short, with 14 bases between. The CDR3 is 14 amino acids. Germline V CDR1 and CDR2: MDHEN, SYDVKM. CDR3 residues: CASRVNLGQNIQYF. The CDR3 region has the DNA TGTGCCAGCAGAGTCAATTTGGGACAAAACATTCAGTACTTC.

The V gene is TRBV7-2, the J gene TRBJ2-5; TRBD2 might be the D (5 bases). Per the germline V gene, CDR1 is SGHTA and CDR2 is FQGNSA. The V and J ends lost 1 base and 2 bases respectively, with 14 bases between them. The CDR3 has 16 residues. The CDR3 sequence: CASSLVGGGSQETQYF. The DNA for the CDR3 is TGTGCCAGCAGCTTAGTCGGCGGAGGATCTCAAGAGACCCAGTACTTC.

The rearrangement uses TRBV6-5 and TRBJ2-1; D not resolved. The germline V and J ends were trimmed by 6 bases and 8 bases, with 17 bases remaining between them. This CDR3 comprises 14 residues. Germline-derived CDR1 and CDR2 are MNHEY and SVGAGI. The CDR3 sequence: CASRRTRHEDEQFF. The CDR3 region has the DNA TGTGCCAGCAGGAGGACCCGCCACGAGGATGAGCAGTTCTTC.

This clone showed up just once. V gene TRBV25-1 combines with J gene TRBJ2-1, with 10 bases aligning to TRBD2. This CDR3 contains 14 residues. In germline, CDR1 is MGHDK, CDR2 SYGVNS. V was clipped by 3 bases and J by 4 bases; unmatched bases: 0. CDR3: CASSETSGYNEQFF. The CDR3 DNA is TGTGCCAGCAGTGAGACTAGCGGGTACAATGAGCAGTTCTTC.

The chain employs TRBV11-2 and TRBJ1-1; weak D call: TRBD1 (5 bases). Germline V gene data show CDR1 as SGHAT and CDR2 as FQNNGV. CDR3 size: 14 residues. V lost 5 bases and J 0 bases, leaving 10 bases between the germline ends. CDR3 nucleotides: TGTGCCAGCAGCGTTTGGGGGATGAACACTGAAGCTTTCTTT. It is translated as CASSVWGMNTEAFF. Drawing the rest from reference TRBV11-2 and TRBJ1-1, the complete variable domain is EAGVAQSPRYKIIEKRQSVAFWCNPISGHATLYWYQQILGQGPKLLIQFQNNGVVDDSQLPKDRFSAERLKGVDSTLKIQPAKLEDSAVYLCASSVWGMNTEAFFGQGTRLTVV.

The chain couples TRBV25-1 to TRBJ2-5; TRBD2 matches at 10 bases. The germline V gene has CDR1 MGHDK and CDR2 SYGVNS. The CDR3 consists of 16 residues. Trimming at V came to 4 bases and at J to 5 bases, leaving 10 bases not matched to a gene. This chain's CDR3 is CASSGLSGGAPETQYF. In DNA, the CDR3 is TGTGCCAGCAGTGGGCTAAGCGGGGGGGCCCCCGAGACCCAGTACTTC.

This chain uses TRBV9 with TRBJ1-1; D may be TRBD1 (6 bases). Germline CDR1 reads SGDLS; CDR2 reads YYNGEE. The CDR3 runs 15 residues. Trimming stripped 3 bases from V and 0 bases from J, with 12 bases between. CDR3: CASSGGGAVNTEAFF. Written as DNA, the CDR3 is TGTGCCAGCAGCGGCGGGGGGGCTGTGAACACTGAAGCTTTCTTT.

The chain couples TRBV30 to TRBJ2-1; 8 positions match TRBD2. The CDR3 sequence is 14 residues long. The germline gives CDR1 GTSNPN, CDR2 SVGIG (reference sequence). The CDR3 region is CAYRPRGGRNEQFF. For the CDR3, the DNA is TGTGCTTACCGACCCCGGGGGGGCCGCAATGAGCAGTTCTTC.

Worth noting for this clone: Other DNA sequences in the sample encode the same CDR3. The chain links TRBV27 to TRBJ1-1; tentatively, D is TRBD1 (6 bases). V lost 6 bases and J 5 bases, leaving 16 bases between the germline ends. The germline gives CDR1 MNHEY, CDR2 SMNVEV (reference sequence). The CDR3 is 14 residues long. The CDR3: CASSLRGARTEAFF. CDR3 DNA: TGTGCCAGCAGCCTCCGGGGGGCTCGGACTGAAGCTTTCTTT.